A single sample is the source of the 29 T cell receptor beta chains below, sequenced in a study of blood T cells in healthy people across ages. Primed by a sample-barcoded 5' primer and a J-beta primer mix, a second PCR proceeded for 7 to 11 cycles. Each CDR3 protein gets one entry after TCRdb re-called the 5' RACE reads with MiXCR. Of about 800,000 distinct CDR3 sequences detected, 25% appear once; the ten largest clones hold 3% to 4%. The sample was also linked to a second study, of T cells of mothers and their children.

Sequenced: blood. The receptors shown here come from a boy between 5 and 17 years old in good health.

The chain carries TRBV20-1 and TRBJ1-3; a weak D match, TRBD1 (5 bases). The CDR3 covers 12 residues. V dropped 0 bases and J dropped 7 bases, with 7 bases sitting between them. Germline lookup yields CDR1 DFQATT and CDR2 SNEGSKA (reference sequence). In DNA form, the CDR3 reads TGCAGTGCTAGAGACGGGGGGAACACCATATATTTT. Its protein is CSARDGGNTIYF.

V is TRBV28 and J is TRBJ1-1; TRBD1 is a possible D gene (5 bases). CDR3 length: 15 residues. In germline, CDR1 is MDHEN, CDR2 SYDVKM. Between the trimmed V and J ends, which lost 7 bases and 0 bases, there was a span of 15 bases. For the CDR3, the DNA is TGTGCCAGCACCCCGGGGTACAGGATGAACACTGAAGCTTTCTTT. Its protein product is CASTPGYRMNTEAFF.

The chain combines TRBV20-1 with TRBJ2-5, with D hard to call. Per germline, CDR1 DFQATT and CDR2 SNEGSKA (reference sequence). The CDR3 is made up of 15 amino acids. Trimming shortened V by 2 bases and J by 5 bases, and 18 bases separated the two germline ends. The CDR3 reads CSARPTSRVAETQYF. CDR3 nucleotides: TGCAGTGCTAGACCCACATCAAGGGTGGCGGAGACCCAGTACTTC.

V usage is TRBV27 and J usage is TRBJ2-5; D tentatively reads TRBD1 or TRBD2 (6 bases each). Germline assignment: CDR1 MNHEY and CDR2 SMNVEV (reference sequence). The CDR3 spans 16 residues. The V gene lost 4 bases and the J gene lost 1 base, with 16 bases spanning the gap. The CDR3 loop is CASSSLGAGSQETQYF. The CDR3 DNA reads TGTGCCAGCAGTTCCCTGGGGGCGGGATCCCAAGAGACCCAGTACTTC.

This chain joins TRBV28 and TRBJ2-5; 7 bases map to TRBD1. Germline CDR1 reads MDHEN; CDR2 reads SYDVKM. This CDR3 region has 13 residues. Unmatched junction bases numbered 12, after V lost 6 bases and J lost 11 bases. DNA of the CDR3: TGTGCCAGCAGCCCCCGGACAGGTTGGGAGCAGTACTTC. Translated: CASSPRTGWEQYF.

This chain links TRBV6-5 with TRBJ1-3; D is uncertain. V was pared by 5 bases and J by 2 bases, with 10 bases between. Per the germline V gene, CDR1 is MNHEY and CDR2 is SVGAGI. This CDR3 comprises 14 residues. The DNA for the CDR3 is TGTGCCAGCAGTATCGCCCGACCTGGAAACACCATATATTTT. Translation: CASSIARPGNTIYF.

The V and J genes are TRBV12-3 or TRBV12-4 and TRBJ2-5; tentatively, D is TRBD1 or TRBD2 (5 bases each). The CDR3 covers 15 residues. V gave up 5 bases and J gave up 7 bases, with 20 bases separating them. The CDR3 reads CASSARDVGGRTQYF. In DNA, the CDR3 is TGTGCCAGCAGTGCCCGGGACGTAGGTGGACGGACCCAGTACTTC.

This clonotype has ten or more counts. The J gene is TRBJ2-5, the V gene TRBV7-9, with TRBD1 identical over 9 bases. Trimming removed 5 bases from V and 5 bases from J; junction bases left unmatched: 6. Per the germline V gene, CDR1 is SEHNR and CDR2 is FQNEAQ (reference sequence). This CDR3 contains 14 residues. This CDR3 is CASSPRDRVETQYF. CDR3 bases: TGTGCCAGCAGCCCCCGGGACAGGGTGGAGACCCAGTACTTC.

This clonotype has a handful of counts. The chain employs TRBV4-3 and TRBJ1-1, with TRBD1 identical over 7 bases. The CDR3 sequence is 15 residues long. From germline, CDR1 is LGHNA and CDR2 YSLEER. After removal of 2 bases from V and 1 base from J, the junction contained 4 bases not matched to a gene. The CDR3 region is CASSQPGTENTEAFF. The CDR3 DNA reads as TGCGCCAGCAGCCAACCCGGGACAGAGAACACTGAAGCTTTCTTT.

The chain recombines TRBV20-1 with TRBJ1-4; TRBD1 aligns across 7 bases. The CDR3 loop spans 13 amino acids. Germline V CDR1 and CDR2: DFQATT, SNEGSKA (reference sequence). With V trimmed by 6 bases and J by 8 bases, 9 bases remained unmatched. In nucleotides, the CDR3 is TGCAGTGCCCTACAGGGGTCAGGAGAAAAACTGTTTTTT. Translated, it gives CSALQGSGEKLFF.

This clonotype came up once. The chain uses TRBV12-5 and TRBJ1-1; no firm D call. CDR3 length: 14 amino acids. The V gene's germline CDR1 is LGHNT and CDR2 FRNRAP. With 6 bases removed from V and 4 bases from J, the gap between germline ends came to 15 bases. The CDR3 reads CASGPGPPGTEAFF. CDR3 nucleotide sequence: TGTGCTAGTGGCCCCGGACCGCCGGGCACTGAAGCTTTCTTT.

The V call is TRBV4-3, the J call TRBJ1-2; D gene uncertain. Trimming removed 0 bases at V and 4 bases at J, with 9 bases between. This CDR3 contains 14 residues. The V gene's germline CDR1 is LGHNA and CDR2 YSLEER. The CDR3 sequence: CASSQDLPAYGYTF. In nucleotides, the CDR3 is TGCGCCAGCAGCCAAGATCTTCCAGCCTATGGCTACACCTTC.

This clonotype was observed a handful of times. This rearrangement joins TRBV24-1 to TRBJ2-1, with a tentative D call TRBD2 (7 bases). Trimming took 6 bases from V and 9 from J, leaving 17 bases between them. Germline CDR1 and CDR2: KGHDR and SFDVKD. The CDR3 runs 14 residues. CDR3 in amino acids: CATSSGVGGVEQFF. For the CDR3, the DNA is TGTGCCACCAGTTCAGGCGTAGGGGGGGTTGAGCAGTTCTTC.

Notes on this clonotype: Compared with germline, one end of the junction differs, possibly owing to a read error. This sequence joins TRBV28 and TRBJ2-1; no firm D call. This CDR3 is 14 amino acids long. Looked up from germline, CDR1 is MDHEN and CDR2 is SYDVKM. The CDR3 DNA sequence: TGTGCCATCGGGTTACTGGGCCCCTACACTGAGCAGTTCTTC. It codes for CAIGLLGPYTEQFF.

The chain joins TRBV28 to TRBJ2-5; perhaps TRBD1 as D (6 bases). This CDR3 contains 15 residues. CDR1 is MDHEN, CDR2 SYDVKM, per germline. V lost 1 base to trimming and J lost 1 base, with 10 bases between them. The CDR3 sequence is CASSLLGGSQETQYF. CDR3 in DNA: TGTGCCAGCAGTTTATTAGGGGGTTCCCAAGAGACCCAGTACTTC.

V is TRBV7-2 and J is TRBJ1-3; TRBD1 might be the D (5 bases). The germline CDR1 and CDR2 sequences are SGHTA and FQGNSA. This CDR3 is built from 15 residues. Trimming took off 5 bases at V and 2 bases at J, with 13 bases between the two ends. In DNA form, the CDR3 reads TGTGCCAGCAGCACCCGTCAGGGCACTGGAAACACCATATATTTT. Amino acid sequence: CASSTRQGTGNTIYF.

This clonotype came up a few times. The chain couples TRBV2 to TRBJ1-6; no reliable D call. Germline CDR1 is SNHLY and CDR2 is FYNNEI. With 8 bases removed from V and 11 bases from J, the gap between germline ends came to 28 bases. This CDR3 contains 17 residues. CDR3: CASRRGTGPSSVPPLHF. As DNA, the CDR3 is TGTGCCAGCCGGCGGGGAACCGGGCCTTCTTCAGTGCCACCCCTCCACTTT. Drawing the rest from reference TRBV2 and TRBJ1-6, the complete variable domain is EPEVTQTPSHQVTQMGQEVILRCVPISNHLYFYWYRQILGQKVEFLVSFYNNEISEKSEIFDDQFSVERPDGSNFTLKIRSTKLEDSAMYFCASRRGTGPSSVPPLHFGNGTRLTVT.

As regards this clonotype: A single base separates this from a much larger clone, so it may be a read error. The rearrangement joins TRBV6-1 to TRBJ2-6; TRBD1 matches at 10 bases. The J segment lost 0 bases and the V segment lost 10 bases, leaving 3 bases of the junction unmatched. The germline V gene has CDR1 MNHNS and CDR2 SASEGT. The length of the CDR3 is 15 residues. The CDR3 region is CANRTGGSGANVLTF. The DNA of the CDR3 is TGTGCCAACAGGACAGGGGGCTCTGGGGCCAACGTCCTGACTTTC.

Many counts were recorded for this clonotype. This chain uses TRBV2 with TRBJ2-3; the D gene is possibly TRBD1 (5 bases). Germline loops: CDR1 SNHLY, CDR2 FYNNEI. The CDR3 has 15 residues. The V end was cut by 3 bases, the J end by 2 bases, with 12 bases between. The CDR3 is CASSDPTGDTDTQYF. CDR3 coding DNA: TGTGCCAGCAGTGATCCTACAGGCGACACAGATACGCAGTATTTT. The full variable domain, its missing parts supplied by reference TRBV2 and TRBJ2-3, is EPEVTQTPSHQVTQMGQEVILRCVPISNHLYFYWYRQILGQKVEFLVSFYNNEISEKSEIFDDQFSVERPDGSNFTLKIRSTKLEDSAMYFCASSDPTGDTDTQYFGPGTRLTVL.

This clonotype was counted between two and nine times. V is TRBV20-1 and J is TRBJ2-5; D remains unclear. The end of the DNA fits TRBJ2-7 better, so the J call may be wrong. Per the germline V gene, CDR1 is DFQATT and CDR2 is SNEGSKA (reference sequence). CDR3 length: 13 residues. CDR3 bases: TGCAGTGCTATGGAGCCAAGCTCCTACGAGCAGTACTTC. It translates to CSAMEPSSYEQYF.

There are a few counts of this clonotype. J is TRBJ2-2 and V is TRBV7-8; TRBD1 aligns across 9 bases. With V trimmed by 8 bases and J by 5 bases, 9 bases remained unmatched. Looked up from germline, CDR1 is SGHVS and CDR2 is FQNEAQ. The CDR3 is 15 amino acids. The CDR3 protein is CASRRQGGGTGELFF. CDR3 nucleotide sequence: TGTGCCAGCCGCCGACAGGGGGGAGGAACCGGGGAGCTGTTTTTT. The full variable domain, with the rest looked up from reference TRBV7-8 and TRBJ2-2, is GAGVSQSPRYKVAKRGQDVALRCDPISGHVSLFWYQQALGQGPEFLTYFQNEAQLDKSGLPSDRFFAERPEGSVSTLKIQRTQQEDSAVYLCASRRQGGGTGELFFGEGSRLTVL.

CDR3 DNA: TGTGCCAGCAGGACAGGTTTCGCCTACGAGCAGTACTTC. As protein: CASRTGFAYEQYF. The rearrangement joins TRBV12-3 or TRBV12-4 to TRBJ2-5; weak D call: TRBD1 (6 bases). With the DNA end fitting TRBJ2-7 better, the J assignment may be wrong. The CDR3 extends over 13 amino acids.

This clonotype has only a few counts. J is TRBJ1-4 and V is TRBV4-3, with TRBD1 as a possible D gene (6 bases). CDR1 LGHNA and CDR2 YSLEER come from the germline V gene. The V and J ends lost 0 bases and 8 bases respectively, with 10 bases between them. CDR3 length: 14 amino acids. CDR3 nucleotide sequence: TGCGCCAGCAGCCAAGAGAGGGGGGTAGAAAAACTGTTTTTT. Translation gives CASSQERGVEKLFF.

This clonotype turned up a few times. The chain joins TRBV7-9 to TRBJ2-2; D may be TRBD2 (6 bases). The CDR3 covers 18 residues. V lost 4 bases, J lost 1 base, and 19 bases lay in between. CDR1 is SEHNR, CDR2 FQNEAQ, per germline (reference sequence). The CDR3 loop reads CASSSEGGIYGNTGELFF. CDR3 DNA: TGTGCCAGCAGCTCCGAGGGAGGTATCTACGGGAACACCGGGGAGCTGTTTTTT.

This clonotype was counted between two and nine times. The chain joins TRBV9 to TRBJ1-2; D gene uncertain. Germline CDR1 is SGDLS and CDR2 is YYNGEE. V was clipped by 0 bases and J by 5 bases, with 11 bases between them. The CDR3 spans 14 residues. The CDR3 loop reads CASSVDVGKYGYTF. The CDR3 coding sequence is TGTGCCAGCAGCGTAGACGTCGGTAAATATGGCTACACCTTC.

This clonotype was seen a handful of times. The J gene is TRBJ2-5, the V gene TRBV10-3; possibly TRBD2 for D (6 bases). In germline, CDR1 is ENHRY, CDR2 SYGVKD. This CDR3 is 15 amino acids long. V was clipped by 0 bases and J by 2 bases, with 10 bases between them. The CDR3 sequence: CAISESWSGQETQYF. The CDR3 coding sequence is TGTGCCATCAGTGAGTCTTGGAGCGGGCAAGAGACCCAGTACTTC.

This chain uses TRBV12-3 or TRBV12-4 with TRBJ2-2, with 8 bases that match TRBD2. This CDR3 has 14 residues. With 6 bases clipped from V and 6 bases from J, the junction kept 6 bases outside the gene matches. As DNA, the CDR3 is TGTGCCAGCAGCCCCAGGCGGGGGGCCGGGGAGCTGTTTTTT. Residues: CASSPRRGAGELFF.

This clonotype was counted between two and nine times. The rearrangement joins TRBV11-2 to TRBJ2-7; 7 bases map to TRBD1. This CDR3 spans 16 amino acids. The germline V gene encodes CDR1 SGHAT and CDR2 FQNNGV. Trimming took 1 base from V and 3 from J; bases not matched to a gene: 9. CDR3 sequence reads: CASSLGRGQRRYEQYF. CDR3 DNA sequence: TGTGCCAGCAGCTTAGGCCGGGGACAGCGACGCTACGAGCAGTACTTC.

This chain connects TRBV20-1 to TRBJ1-2, with a tentative D call TRBD1 (6 bases). Germline CDR1 and CDR2: DFQATT and SNEGSKA (reference sequence). V was trimmed by 5 bases and J by 5 bases, leaving 18 bases between them. The CDR3 covers 14 residues. CDR3 protein: CSALGGAGLYGYTF. CDR3 DNA sequence: TGCAGTGCTTTGGGGGGGGCAGGACTTTATGGCTACACCTTC.